This TCR beta chain originates from a study of blood T cell repertoires in COVID-19. About the research overall: Nucleic acid was either cDNA or gDNA, and it came from T cells, B-cell-depleted T cells, or PBMCs.

The CDR3 has 14 amino acids. J was trimmed by 2 bases and V by 5 bases; bases with no gene match: 6. CDR1 and CDR2 from the germline V gene are SGHRS and YFSETQ. As processed by the authors: Estimation of nucleated cell counts was performed using reference gene primer amplification. Only in-frame clones appear in the TCRdb table, and some are missing; sequencing was by immunoSEQ multiplex PCR. The DNA was the basis for D and trimming; V, J and clone size are from that table. Of 70,000 to 100,000 clones in the sample, around 84% are singletons; the top ten hold approximately 10%. The TCR sequence derives from a human donor in a cohort sampled during active COVID-19. V usage is TRBV5-1 and J usage is TRBJ2-5, with 7 bases that match TRBD1. Sequences were obtained from peripheral blood. CDR3 in amino acids: CASRPGQPQETQYF. In DNA, the CDR3 is TGCGCCAGCAGACCGGGACAGCCACAAGAGACCCAGTACTTC. Filled out from reference TRBV5-1 and TRBJ2-5, the complete variable domain reads KAGVTQTPRYLIKTRGQQVTLSCSPISGHRSVSWYQQTPGQGLQFLFEYFSETQRNKGNFPGRFSGRQFSNSRSEMNVSTLELGDSALYLCASRPGQPQETQYFGPGTRLLVL.